This T cell receptor beta chain is from a study of OX40 agonist ivuxolimab in advanced cancers. About the study: Enrolled patients in dose escalation had cancers that were hepatocellular carcinoma, melanoma, renal cell or head and neck cancer.

Concerning this clone: The antigen remains undetermined.

Profiled with immunoSEQ multiplex PCR; TCRdb holds only in-frame clones, not every one. The data show tens of thousands of clones, with 84% seen just once and approximately 7% held by the top ten. Study results and caveats: Expanded clones tended on average to be more numerous among CD8+ T cells than CD4+. At 0.1 to 3.0 mg/kg and by week 6, CD4+ and CD8+ T cells in the blood had expanded clonally. Patients who responded partially at 0.1-3.0 mg/kg showed clonal expansion ranking among the lowest.

The germline V and J ends were trimmed by 3 bases and 7 bases, with 13 bases remaining between them. The CDR3 length is 13 residues. Germline CDR1 and CDR2: SGHTA and FQGNSA. This TCR was recovered from an adult with an advanced solid tumor such as melanoma, head and neck, liver or kidney cancer. V gene TRBV7-2 combines with J gene TRBJ2-7; D unresolved. Here the sequenced sample was CD4+ or CD8+ T cells sorted from blood, taken in a trial of the OX40 agonist ivuxolimab. CDR3 sequence (DNA): TGTGCCAGCAGCTTGTGGTCTGATGGGGAGCAGTACTTC. This codes for CASSLWSDGEQYF.